This entry is about one T cell receptor beta chain. CDR3 length: 14 amino acids. The germline V gene encodes CDR1 SGHAT and CDR2 FQNNGV. V lost 5 bases to trimming and J lost 6 bases, with 17 bases between them. Amplification targeted TCR beta CDR3 regions from RNA transcripts. Primed by the HTBI set, a first-round RT-PCR was run on the TCR CDR3. MiXCR, run by TCRdb on the multiplex PCR reads, gives a single entry per CDR3 protein. The sample lists about 520,000 distinct CDR3 sequences; approximately 25% were seen once. These data are taken from a study of T cells in Graves' hyperthyroidism and ophthalmopathy. Patients were excluded because of uncontrolled infection, other autoimmune disease, pregnancy or lactation.

The sequenced material came from blood. The TCR was taken from a woman in her 30s with Graves' ophthalmopathy. This chain connects TRBV11-2 to TRBJ2-7, with D perhaps TRBD1 (5 bases). The CDR3 nucleotides read TGTGCCAGCAGCCAAGACAGATCCCTCTCCGAGCAGTACTTC. Protein product: CASSQDRSLSEQYF.